The clone carrying this TCR beta chain was seen only a few times. This sample was taken from a study of human T cells and chemical hapten exposure. Time point of the sample: patch test 2, 6 weeks after DPC sensitization. As to treatment: therapeutic diphenylcyclopropenone sensitization with weekly scalp DPC. The CDR3 contains 14 residues. Trimming took 5 bases from V and 6 from J; bases not matched to a gene: 6. CDR1 and CDR2 (germline): SGHTA, FQGNSA. TCRdb redid the calling of the RACE reads with MiXCR, one entry per CDR3 protein. The sample yields about 85,000 distinct CDR3 sequences, under 14% seen once.

The source is a man younger than 30 with alopecia areata. Some clones in this sample may be carry-over from other donors' samples. The material was whole blood, obtained in connection with sensitization to the hapten diphenylcyclopropenone (DPC). The chain recombines TRBV7-2 with TRBJ1-5; 8 bases map to TRBD1. The CDR3 here is CASSMDRAGQPQHF. CDR3 in DNA: TGTGCCAGCAGCATGGACAGGGCAGGTCAGCCCCAGCATTTT.